The source of this T cell receptor (beta chain) is a study of PD-1 blockade in classical Hodgkin lymphoma. Regarding the study as a whole: Compared with baseline, CD4+ but not CD8+ TCR diversity had risen significantly by C4D1.

This clone has just a few counts. The antigen remains unidentified. With no exception, relapse followed autologous stem cell transplantation in all patients, and brentuximab vedotin exposure varied. Sequencing was performed with immunoSEQ multiplex PCR; in TCRdb, only in-frame clones are kept and a portion is missing. This table has over 50,000 clones, 73% appearing once. V lost 2 bases to trimming and J lost 6 bases, with 7 bases between them. This CDR3 spans 13 amino acids. Germline CDR1 SEHNR, CDR2 FQNEAQ (reference sequence). This sequence was found in a human donor with classical Hodgkin lymphoma. The specimen was peripheral blood mononuclear cells (PBMCs), collected before the second cycle of nivolumab. The chain recombines TRBV7-9 with TRBJ1-4, with D unclear. CDR3 DNA sequence: TGTGCCAGCAGCTTACCTCCGGATGAAAAACTGTTTTTT. This translates into CASSLPPDEKLFF.